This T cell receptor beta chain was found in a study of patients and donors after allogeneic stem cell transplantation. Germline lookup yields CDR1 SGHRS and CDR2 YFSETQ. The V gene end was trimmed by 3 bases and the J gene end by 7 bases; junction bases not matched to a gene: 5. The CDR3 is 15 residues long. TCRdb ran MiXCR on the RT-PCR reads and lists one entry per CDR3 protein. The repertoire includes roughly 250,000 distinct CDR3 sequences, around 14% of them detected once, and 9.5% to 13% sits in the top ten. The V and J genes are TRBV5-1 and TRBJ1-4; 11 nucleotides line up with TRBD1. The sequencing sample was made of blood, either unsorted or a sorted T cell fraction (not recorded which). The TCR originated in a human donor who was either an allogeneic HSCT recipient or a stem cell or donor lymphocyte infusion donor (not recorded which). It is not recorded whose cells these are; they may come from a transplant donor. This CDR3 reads CASSSRTGGFEKLFF. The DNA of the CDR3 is TGCGCCAGCAGCTCTCGGACAGGGGGCTTTGAAAAACTGTTTTTT.